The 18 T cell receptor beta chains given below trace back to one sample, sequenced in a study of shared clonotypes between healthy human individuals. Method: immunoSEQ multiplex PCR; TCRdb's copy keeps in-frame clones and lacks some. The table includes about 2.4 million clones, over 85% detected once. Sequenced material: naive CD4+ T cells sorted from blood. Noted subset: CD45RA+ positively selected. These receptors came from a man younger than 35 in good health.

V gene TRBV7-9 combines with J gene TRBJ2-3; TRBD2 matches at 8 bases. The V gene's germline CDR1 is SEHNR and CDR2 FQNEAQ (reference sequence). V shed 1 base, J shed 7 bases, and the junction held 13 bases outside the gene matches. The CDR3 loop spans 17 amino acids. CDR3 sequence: CASSLVGRGAKLYTQYF. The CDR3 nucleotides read TGTGCCAGCAGCTTAGTTGGGCGGGGGGCCAAACTGTATACGCAGTATTTT.

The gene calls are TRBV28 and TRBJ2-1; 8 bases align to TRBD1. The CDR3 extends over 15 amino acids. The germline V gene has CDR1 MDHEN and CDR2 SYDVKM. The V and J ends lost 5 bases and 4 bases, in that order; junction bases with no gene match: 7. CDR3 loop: CASSTTGVPYNEQFF. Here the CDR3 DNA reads TGTGCCAGCAGTACGACAGGGGTCCCATACAATGAGCAGTTCTTC.

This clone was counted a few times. The CDR3 nucleotides read TGCAGCACGACCCGGGACGGCTATGGCTACACCTTC. This gives the protein CSTTRDGYGYTF. V gene TRBV29-1 combines with J gene TRBJ1-2, with a weak D call TRBD1 (5 bases). This CDR3 contains 12 residues. Germline CDR1 is SQVTM and CDR2 is ANQGSEA. Trimming left V 8 bases short and J 4 bases short, with 14 bases between.

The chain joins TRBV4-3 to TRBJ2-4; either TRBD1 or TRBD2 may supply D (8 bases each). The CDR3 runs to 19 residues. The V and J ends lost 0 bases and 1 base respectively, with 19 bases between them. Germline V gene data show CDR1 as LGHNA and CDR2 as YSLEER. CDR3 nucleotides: TGCGCCAGCAGCCAAGAGGGTCGGACAGGGACTAGGGCCAAAAACATTCAGTACTTC. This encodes CASSQEGRTGTRAKNIQYF.

The CDR3 sequence: CASSWGGASGTDTQYF. CDR3 DNA: TGTGCCAGCAGCTGGGGTGGGGCTTCTGGCACAGATACGCAGTATTTT. This chain connects TRBV5-4 to TRBJ2-3; D is possibly TRBD1 (5 bases). This CDR3 spans 16 amino acids. Looked up from germline, CDR1 is SGHNT and CDR2 is YYREEE (reference sequence). Between the trimmed V and J ends, which lost 3 bases and 1 base, there was a span of 15 bases. The full variable domain, with the rest looked up from reference TRBV5-4 and TRBJ2-3, is ETGVTQSPTHLIKTRGQQVTLRCSSQSGHNTVSWYQQALGQGPQFIFQYYREEENGRGNFPPRFSGLQFPNYSSELNVNALELDDSALYLCASSWGGASGTDTQYFGPGTRLTVL.

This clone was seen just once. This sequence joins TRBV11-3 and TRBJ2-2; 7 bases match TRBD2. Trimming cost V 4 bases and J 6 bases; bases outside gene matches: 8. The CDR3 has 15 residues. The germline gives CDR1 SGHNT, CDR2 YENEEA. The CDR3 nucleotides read TGTGCCAGCAGCTCAGCGGGGAATCTCCCCGGGGAGCTGTTTTTT. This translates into CASSSAGNLPGELFF. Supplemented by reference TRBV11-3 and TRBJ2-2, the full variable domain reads EAGVVQSPRYKIIEKKQPVAFWCNPISGHNTLYWYLQNLGQGPELLIRYENEEAVDDSQLPKDRFSAERLKGVDSTLKIQPAELGDSAVYLCASSSAGNLPGELFFGEGSRLTVL.

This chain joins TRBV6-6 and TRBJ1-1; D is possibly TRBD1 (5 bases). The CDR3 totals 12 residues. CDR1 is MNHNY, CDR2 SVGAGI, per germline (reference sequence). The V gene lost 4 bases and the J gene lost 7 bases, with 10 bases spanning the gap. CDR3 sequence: CASSWRGVEAFF. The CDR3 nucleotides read TGTGCCAGCAGTTGGCGGGGGGTTGAAGCTTTCTTT.

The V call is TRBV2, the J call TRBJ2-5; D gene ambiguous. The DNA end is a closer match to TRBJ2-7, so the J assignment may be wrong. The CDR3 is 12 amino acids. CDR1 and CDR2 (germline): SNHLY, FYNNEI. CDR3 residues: CASRDNSDEQYF. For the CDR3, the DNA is TGTGCCAGCAGAGATAACTCGGACGAGCAGTACTTC.

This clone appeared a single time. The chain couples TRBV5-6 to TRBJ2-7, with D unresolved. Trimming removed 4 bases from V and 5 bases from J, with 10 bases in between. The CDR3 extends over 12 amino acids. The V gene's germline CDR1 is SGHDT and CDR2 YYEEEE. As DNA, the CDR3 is TGTGCCAGCAGCACCGCTAGAAACGAGCAGTACTTC. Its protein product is CASSTARNEQYF.

CDR3 region: CASSQGPSVNTGELFF. CDR3 DNA: TGCGCCAGCAGCCAAGGCCCCTCGGTTAATACCGGGGAGCTGTTTTTT. The chain has TRBV4-1 and TRBJ2-2; no reliable D call. Trimming shortened V by 1 base and J by 5 bases, and 14 bases separated the two germline ends. Germline CDR1 and CDR2: MGHRA and YSYEKL. This CDR3 spans 16 amino acids.

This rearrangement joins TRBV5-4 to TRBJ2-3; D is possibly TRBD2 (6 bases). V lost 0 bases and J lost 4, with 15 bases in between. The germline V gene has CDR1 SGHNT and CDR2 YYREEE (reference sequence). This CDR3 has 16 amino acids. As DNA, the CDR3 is TGTGCCAGCAGCTTGGATAGCGGACCCTTGGCAGATACGCAGTATTTT. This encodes CASSLDSGPLADTQYF.

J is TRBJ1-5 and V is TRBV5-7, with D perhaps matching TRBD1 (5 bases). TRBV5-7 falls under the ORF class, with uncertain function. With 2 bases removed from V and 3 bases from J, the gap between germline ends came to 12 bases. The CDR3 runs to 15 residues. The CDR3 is CASSFNQGPNQPQHF. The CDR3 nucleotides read TGTGCCAGCAGCTTTAACCAGGGACCCAATCAGCCCCAGCATTTT.

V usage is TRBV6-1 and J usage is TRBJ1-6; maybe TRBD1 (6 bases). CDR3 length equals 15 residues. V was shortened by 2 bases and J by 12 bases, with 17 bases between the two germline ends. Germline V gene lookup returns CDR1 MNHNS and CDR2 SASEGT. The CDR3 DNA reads TGTGCCAGCAGTGAACGGGAACAGGGCCGGGGACCCCTCCACTTT. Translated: CASSEREQGRGPLHF.

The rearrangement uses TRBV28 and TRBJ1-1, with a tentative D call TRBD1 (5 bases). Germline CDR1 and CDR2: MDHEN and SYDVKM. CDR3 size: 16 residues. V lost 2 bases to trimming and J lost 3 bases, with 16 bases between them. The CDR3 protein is CASSLISAGMYTEAFF. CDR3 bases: TGTGCCAGCAGTTTAATTTCTGCAGGGATGTACACTGAAGCTTTCTTT.

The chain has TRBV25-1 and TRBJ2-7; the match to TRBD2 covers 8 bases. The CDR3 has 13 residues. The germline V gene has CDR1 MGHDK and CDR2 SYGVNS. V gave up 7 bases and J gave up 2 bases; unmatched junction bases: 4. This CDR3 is CASTHSGAYEQYF. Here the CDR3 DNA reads TGTGCCAGCACTCATAGCGGGGCCTACGAGCAGTACTTC.

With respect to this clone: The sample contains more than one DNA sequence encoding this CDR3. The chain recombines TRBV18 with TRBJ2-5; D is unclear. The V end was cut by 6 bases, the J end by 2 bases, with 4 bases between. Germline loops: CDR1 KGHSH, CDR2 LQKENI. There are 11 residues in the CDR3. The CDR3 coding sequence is TGTGCCAGCTCCAGTCAAGAGACCCAGTACTTC. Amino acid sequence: CASSSQETQYF. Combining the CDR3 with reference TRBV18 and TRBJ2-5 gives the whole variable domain NAGVMQNPRHLVRRRGQEARLRCSPMKGHSHVYWYRQLPEEGLKFMVYLQKENIIDESGMPKERFSAEFPKEGPSILRIQQVVRGDSAAYFCASSSQETQYFGPGTRLLVL.

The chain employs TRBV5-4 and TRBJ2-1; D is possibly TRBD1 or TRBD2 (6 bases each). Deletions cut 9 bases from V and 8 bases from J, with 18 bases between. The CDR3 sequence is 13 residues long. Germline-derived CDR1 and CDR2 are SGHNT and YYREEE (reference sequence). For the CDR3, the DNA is TGTGCCACCAATCGGGGGCCCCGAGATGAGCAGTTCTTC. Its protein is CATNRGPRDEQFF.

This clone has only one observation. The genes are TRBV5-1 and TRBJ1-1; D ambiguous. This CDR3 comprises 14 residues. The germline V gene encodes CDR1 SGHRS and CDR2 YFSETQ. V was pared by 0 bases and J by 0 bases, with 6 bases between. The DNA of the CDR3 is TGCGCCAGCAGCTTGGTAGTCATGAACACTGAAGCTTTCTTT. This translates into CASSLVVMNTEAFF.